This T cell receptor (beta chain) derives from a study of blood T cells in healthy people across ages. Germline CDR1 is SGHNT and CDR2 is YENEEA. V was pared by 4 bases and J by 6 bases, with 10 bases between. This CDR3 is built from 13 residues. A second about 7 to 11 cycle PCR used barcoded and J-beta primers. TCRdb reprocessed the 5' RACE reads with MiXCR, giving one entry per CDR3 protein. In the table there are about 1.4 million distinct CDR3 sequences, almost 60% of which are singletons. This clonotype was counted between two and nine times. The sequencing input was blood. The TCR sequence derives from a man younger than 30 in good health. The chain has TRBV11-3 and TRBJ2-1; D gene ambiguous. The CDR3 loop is CASSSEVGNEQFF. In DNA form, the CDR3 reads TGTGCCAGCAGCTCCGAGGTCGGCAATGAGCAGTTCTTC.